This entry describes one T cell receptor (beta chain). This specimen belongs to a study of shared T cell receptors in the human thymus. Assay used: immunoSEQ multiplex PCR; TCRdb lists only in-frame clones, some missing. The repertoire holds more than 550,000 clones, with more than 75% as singletons. CDR3 length: 15 amino acids. V lost 0 bases and J lost 0, with 9 bases in between. Looked up from germline, CDR1 is GTSNPN and CDR2 is SVGIG (reference sequence). The data were also submitted as part of a second study, on human thymus T cells. That work states: Corrective heart surgery yielded the resections from which the thymus tissue came. Within thymic and blood repertoires, V and J gene usage appeared to be biased. Unrelated individuals reportedly shared highly overlapping thymic TCR repertoires.

This TCR derives from a boy younger than two with a congenital heart defect. The chain recombines TRBV30 with TRBJ1-3, with unresolved D. Sample: thymocytes. CDR3 DNA: TGTGCCTGGAGTGTTGTCCCGGTCTCTGGAAACACCATATATTTT. Encoded protein: CAWSVVPVSGNTIYF.